A selection of T cell receptor beta chains follows, all from one sample in a study of blood T cell repertoires in COVID-19. TCRdb's copy holds only in-frame clones and misses some; the assay was immunoSEQ multiplex PCR. The data contain about 210,000 clones, 81% of them seen just once; the ten biggest clones take up around 9.3%. Input material: PBMCs or T cells enriched from blood (not recorded which). The receptors were gathered from a woman in her forties or fifties with acute COVID-19. Each CDR3 is given with its conserved first and last residue. The D gene is left open where the match is weak. Size values are once, few and many counts, or a class for expanded clones, and some rows have none.

>TRBV21-1|-|TRBJ1-2|once
TGTGCCAGCAGCAAAGCAGGGACAGGGGGTTATGGCTACACCTTC
CASSKAGTGGYGYTF
>TRBV28|TRBD2|TRBJ2-3|-
TGTGCCAGCTCCGGGAGGGCAGGGTCAAATACGCAGTATTTT
CASSGRAGSNTQYF
>TRBV7-8|-|TRBJ2-2|-
TGTGCCAGCAGTCCAGGGGCTGGGACCGGGGAGCTGTTTTTT
CASSPGAGTGELFF
>TRBV7-2|TRBD1|TRBJ2-2|many
TGTGCCAGCAGCTTCACAGGGGGCGCCGGCGGGGAGCTGTTTTTT
CASSFTGGAGGELFF
>TRBV6-5|-|TRBJ1-1|-
TGTGCCACCCGTCAGGGGCCTATTTCGCCAGCTTTCTTT
CATRQGPISPAFF
>TRBV2|TRBD2|TRBJ2-5|-
TGTGCCAGCAGGGGACTAGGTTTTGAAGAGACCCAGTACTTC
CASRGLGFEETQYF
>TRBV27|-|TRBJ1-6|-
TGTGCCAGCAGATCCGGCTGGGGGGGGACGGCTTCACCCCTCCACTTT
CASRSGWGGTASPLHF
>TRBV5-4|TRBD2|TRBJ2-2|few
TGTGCCAGCAGCTTTCGCGGGGGGAACACCGGGGAGCTGTTTTTT
CASSFRGGNTGELFF
>TRBV5-5|-|TRBJ2-1|many
TGTGCCAGCAGCCCGCCAGGCTCCTACAATGAGCAGTTCTTC
CASSPPGSYNEQFF
>TRBV7-8|-|TRBJ1-6|-
TGTGCCAGCAGCGGACTAAAGGATTCACCCCTCCACTTT
CASSGLKDSPLHF
>TRBV6-5|TRBD1|TRBJ2-7|-
TGTGCCAGCAGCCTCGGACAGGGTTTCTCCTACGAGCAGTACTTC
CASSLGQGFSYEQYF
>TRBV7-9|TRBD1|TRBJ1-5|-
TGTGCCAGCAGTCGGGGACAGGGTTGGCAGCCCCAGCATTTT
CASSRGQGWQPQHF
>TRBV3-1/TRBV3-2|-|TRBJ2-7|-
TGTGCCAGCAGATCCACCAGGGGTAGCTCCTACGAGCAGTACTTC
CASRSTRGSSYEQYF
>TRBV2|-|TRBJ2-7|few
TGTGCCAGCGCTTTCCAGGCTGACTCCTACGAGCAGTACTTC
CASAFQADSYEQYF
>TRBV4-3|TRBD1|TRBJ1-5|-
TGCGCCAGCAGCCAAGATCGAGGACAGGCGCATCAGCCCCAGCATTTT
CASSQDRGQAHQPQHF
>TRBV18|TRBD1|TRBJ2-7|-
TGTGCCAGCTCCCCGCCGACAGGGGGCGCCGAGCACTTC
CASSPPTGGAEHF
>TRBV18|TRBD1|TRBJ1-2|-
TGTGCCAGCTCACCACAGAGGACAGGGGGAGTTTTAAACTATGGCTACACCTTC
CASSPQRTGGVLNYGYTF
>TRBV2|TRBD1|TRBJ1-5|-
TGTGCCAGCAGTGAAGAGACAGGGGGTCAGCCCCAGCATTTT
CASSEETGGQPQHF
>TRBV5-1|TRBD1|TRBJ1-4|-
TGCGCCAGCAGCCGGGACAGGGAAGGTCTGTTTTTT
CASSRDREGLFF
>TRBV15|-|TRBJ1-5|-
TGTGCCACCAGCGGGCGTCGGCCCTATCAGCCCCAGCATTTT
CATSGRRPYQPQHF
>TRBV28|-|TRBJ2-3|-
TGTGCCAGCAGTTTACTGGGGACTGCATCAGATACGCAGTATTTT
CASSLLGTASDTQYF
>TRBV4-2|-|TRBJ1-2|-
TGTGCCAGCAGCCAAGTTTTTGACGATGACGGGGGTGGCTACACCTTC
CASSQVFDDDGGGYTF
>TRBV11-3|-|TRBJ1-5|few
TGTGCCAGCAGCTTAGGTTTCGGTCAGCCCCAGCATTTT
CASSLGFGQPQHF
>TRBV7-2|TRBD2|TRBJ2-3|-
TGTGCCAGCAGCCGGGGGGTAGGAACGCAGTATTTT
CASSRGVGTQYF
>TRBV6-2/TRBV6-3|-|TRBJ1-2|-
TGTGCCAGCAGTTACTCGAGTATTCGGGTCTATGGCTACACCTTC
CASSYSSIRVYGYTF
>TRBV7-3|-|TRBJ2-1|once
TGTGCCAGCAGCCCTACCCCGGGACTCCTTATTGAGCAGTTCTTC
CASSPTPGLLIEQFF
>TRBV28|TRBD2|TRBJ2-3|-
TGTGCCAGCAGTGCCTCTAGCGGGAGGGCCCCAGATACGCAGTATTTT
CASSASSGRAPDTQYF
>TRBV27|TRBD2|TRBJ2-3|once
TGTGCCAGCGGATTAGCGGGGGGGCGTACAGATACGCAGTATTTT
CASGLAGGRTDTQYF
>TRBV19|-|TRBJ1-1|-
TGTGCCAGTAGTATTTCGACAGGGAACACTGAAGCTTTCTTT
CASSISTGNTEAFF
>TRBV7-2|TRBD1|TRBJ1-2|-
TGTGCCAGCAGCTCCTGGGACAGGGGGAACTATGGCTACACCTTC
CASSSWDRGNYGYTF
>TRBV5-1|-|TRBJ2-1|few
TGCGCCAGCAGCCCCATAGCGAGCTCCTACAATGAGCAGTTCTTC
CASSPIASSYNEQFF
>TRBV9|TRBD2|TRBJ2-1|-
TGTGCCAGCAGCGGACTAGCTGAGGGCTACAATGAGCAGTTCTTC
CASSGLAEGYNEQFF
>TRBV28|-|TRBJ2-1|-
TGTGCCAGCAGTTTAGGATGGGCAGGGGAGTTCTTC
CASSLGWAGEFF
>TRBV27|-|TRBJ1-2|few
TGTGCCAGCGGGCGGGGACCCCCCGCTGGCTACACCTTC
CASGRGPPAGYTF
>TRBV4-3|-|TRBJ1-2|-
TGCGCCAGCAGCCAAGAACGCAGACCGGGACAAAGTTTAGGTTATCATGGCTACACCTTC
CASSQERRPGQSLGYHGYTF
>TRBV28|TRBD1|TRBJ1-2|-
TGTGCCAGCCTCCCCCCCTTGGGACAGGGTCTTTATGGCTACACCTTC
CASLPPLGQGLYGYTF
>TRBV7-3|TRBD2|TRBJ2-5|-
TGTGCCAGCAGCTCTCGGACTAGTAAAGGGGAGACCCAGTACTTC
CASSSRTSKGETQYF
>TRBV4-3|TRBD2|TRBJ2-3|-
TGCGCCAGCAGCCCTGGGACTAGCGGGAACTTAATCACAGATACGCAGTATTTT
CASSPGTSGNLITDTQYF
>TRBV6-5|-|TRBJ2-7|-
TGTGCCAGCAGCTCCGACACCGCTACTTTCCACGAGCAGTACTTC
CASSSDTATFHEQYF
>TRBV27|-|TRBJ1-1|-
TGTGCCAGCAGTCCCCGACCGCCGGGTGGGACTGAAGCTTTCTTT
CASSPRPPGGTEAFF
>TRBV5-6|TRBD2|TRBJ2-1|-
TGTGCCAGCAGACTACTAGCGGCTGATGAGCAGTTCTTC
CASRLLAADEQFF